This T cell receptor beta chain was found in a study of T-cell memory formation after mild COVID-19. Germline V gene data show CDR1 as MNHEY and CDR2 as SVGAGI. The ends lost 4 bases at V and 1 base at J; junction bases unmatched: 9. The CDR3 extends over 19 amino acids. This clonotype came up a few times. What it binds is unknown. TCR alpha and TCR beta cDNA libraries carrying sample barcodes and UMIs came from 5'RACE with constant-segment primers. TCRdb called the 5' RACE reads again in MiXCR, with one record for every CDR3 protein. The table lists just under 550,000 distinct CDR3 sequences, roughly 21% of them singletons, with approximately 13% in the top ten. Study observations and caveats: In pre-infection memory, a portion of responding clones appeared, which suggested that cross-reactive memory joined.

The V and J genes are TRBV6-5 and TRBJ2-6; 11 bases agree with TRBD1. Input material: PBMCs or a T cell subset sorted from them (not recorded which). This receptor was obtained from an adult woman who had mild COVID-19 (a few samples of this study predate the infection). Cell type and time point are not known. CDR3: CASSSGQGAMWSGANVLTF. The CDR3 coding sequence is TGTGCCAGCAGTTCTGGACAGGGGGCGATGTGGTCTGGGGCCAACGTCCTGACTTTC.